This T cell receptor beta chain originates from a study of identical twins. General study points: Insertions were fewer in abundant cord blood beta clonotypes, whereas memory repertoires showed none of this pattern. Invariant cells of the MAIT and iNKT types might have partly distorted the zero-insertion analyses.

TCRdb reprocessed the 5' RACE reads with MiXCR, giving one entry per CDR3 protein. The sample gives some 210,000 distinct CDR3 sequences, about a sixth of which show up once; 40% is in the top ten. On this clonotype itself: What it binds is not known.

Another study also made use of these data, one on T cells expressing NK-cell markers. From that second work: A handful of donors likewise had their CD3+CD56-NKG2C+ fraction led by these clonotypes.

The clonotype originates from a woman aged 18 to 35 in good health. The specimen sequenced was CD8+ T cells sorted from blood.

Written as DNA, the CDR3 is TGTGCCAGCAGTTACCCGGGTGGGCTAGCGGGACGAAGCTACGAGCAGTACTTC. It translates to CASSYPGGLAGRSYEQYF. The chain combines TRBV6-2 or TRBV6-3 with TRBJ2-7; TRBD2 aligns across 9 bases. CDR1 is MNHEY and CDR2 is SVGEGT in the germline V gene. Losses at the gene ends were 2 bases for V and 3 bases for J; bases not matched to a gene: 14. The CDR3 loop spans 18 amino acids.